The rows below give T cell receptor beta chains drawn from one sample of a study of CD8 T cells in Susac syndrome. In TCRdb, the immunoSEQ multiplex PCR reads were re-called with MiXCR into one record per CDR3 protein. The sample has just under 150,000 distinct CDR3 sequences; roughly 94% are singletons. Sequenced input: CD4+ T cells from PBMCs. All receptors come from a human donor in good health. The CDR3 runs from the conserved cysteine through the conserved F or W. D genes are given only for firm matches. A clone size is listed for some rows: how often the clone was seen (once, few, many), or a class if it is expanded.

j_gene: TRBJ2-3; v_gene: TRBV5-1; abundance: NA; d_gene: TRBD1; CDR3nt: TGCGCCAGCAGCTTGGCCCTGGACAGGGCCCCAGATACGCAGTATTTT; CDR3aa: CASSLALDRAPDTQYF
j_gene: TRBJ2-7; v_gene: TRBV5-4; abundance: NA; d_gene: TRBD2; CDR3nt: TGTGCCAGCAGCACCCCAGCGGGAGGGGCCCACGAGCAGTACTTC; CDR3aa: CASSTPAGGAHEQYF
j_gene: TRBJ2-7; v_gene: TRBV20-1; abundance: once; d_gene: TRBD2; CDR3nt: TGCAGTGCTAGTCGGCGGGAGGGTCCTTTCGACGAGCAGTACTTC; CDR3aa: CSASRREGPFDEQYF
j_gene: TRBJ1-5; v_gene: TRBV7-9; abundance: NA; d_gene: NA; CDR3nt: TGTGCCAGCAGCCGGGACGGACGGTACAATCAGCCCCAGCATTTT; CDR3aa: CASSRDGRYNQPQHF
j_gene: TRBJ2-1; v_gene: TRBV29-1; abundance: NA; d_gene: NA; CDR3nt: TGCAGCGTTGCGCGCGGAGGGGTTATAGACAATGAGCAGTTCTTC; CDR3aa: CSVARGGVIDNEQFF
j_gene: TRBJ2-1; v_gene: TRBV5-1; abundance: NA; d_gene: TRBD2; CDR3nt: TGCGCCAGCAGCTTGGGCGGGAGGATGGGTGAGCAGTTCTTC; CDR3aa: CASSLGGRMGEQFF
j_gene: TRBJ2-5; v_gene: TRBV3-1; abundance: NA; d_gene: NA; CDR3nt: TGTGCCAGCAGCCAAACCTCAGCGAGGCTAAGAGAGACCCAGTACTTC; CDR3aa: CASSQTSARLRETQYF
j_gene: TRBJ2-7; v_gene: TRBV29-1; abundance: NA; d_gene: TRBD1; CDR3nt: TGCAGCGTTGAAGCCGGGACAGGGTTCTCCCGGTACTTC; CDR3aa: CSVEAGTGFSRYF
j_gene: TRBJ1-2; v_gene: TRBV28; abundance: NA; d_gene: NA; CDR3nt: TGTGCCAGCAGTTTGCCCGGGAATAACTATGGCTACACCTTC; CDR3aa: CASSLPGNNYGYTF
j_gene: TRBJ1-5; v_gene: TRBV2; abundance: NA; d_gene: NA; CDR3nt: TGTGCCAGCCATTGGGTCCTCAATCAGCCCCAGCATTTT; CDR3aa: CASHWVLNQPQHF
j_gene: TRBJ2-5; v_gene: TRBV10-1; abundance: NA; d_gene: TRBD1; CDR3nt: TGCGCCAGCAGTCCCACGGACAGGGAGGAGACCCAGTACTTC; CDR3aa: CASSPTDREETQYF
j_gene: TRBJ1-1; v_gene: TRBV30; abundance: NA; d_gene: NA; CDR3nt: TGTGCCTGGAGGGGGCGGGGGCTTGCTTTCTTT; CDR3aa: CAWRGRGLAFF
j_gene: TRBJ1-1; v_gene: TRBV5-1; abundance: NA; d_gene: TRBD1; CDR3nt: TGCGCCAGCAGCGGGACACAGGGGCGAGGAGCTGAAGCTTTCTTT; CDR3aa: CASSGTQGRGAEAFF
j_gene: TRBJ2-3; v_gene: TRBV7-8; abundance: NA; d_gene: TRBD2; CDR3nt: TGTGCCAGCAGCCGGACTAGCGTTAGCACAGATACGCAGTATTTT; CDR3aa: CASSRTSVSTDTQYF
j_gene: TRBJ1-2; v_gene: TRBV7-9; abundance: NA; d_gene: NA; CDR3nt: TGTGCCAGCAGCCGGGTGGGCAGGCCCCTAGGCTACACCTTC; CDR3aa: CASSRVGRPLGYTF
j_gene: TRBJ2-7; v_gene: TRBV7-9; abundance: few; d_gene: NA; CDR3nt: TGTGCCAGCAGTACCGGGACCGGGGTTGTGGGGCAGTACTTC; CDR3aa: CASSTGTGVVGQYF
j_gene: TRBJ1-5; v_gene: TRBV18; abundance: NA; d_gene: NA; CDR3nt: TGTGCCAGCACTGGACGGCAGAATCAGCCCCAGCATTTT; CDR3aa: CASTGRQNQPQHF
j_gene: TRBJ2-1; v_gene: TRBV30; abundance: NA; d_gene: NA; CDR3nt: TGTGCCTGGAGTGCCCGAGGTAGTGGAAATGAGCAGTTCTTC; CDR3aa: CAWSARGSGNEQFF
j_gene: TRBJ2-2; v_gene: TRBV19; abundance: NA; d_gene: NA; CDR3nt: TGTGCCAGTAGTGTAGGAGGGACGATAACCACCGGGGAGCTGTTTTTT; CDR3aa: CASSVGGTITTGELFF
j_gene: TRBJ1-2; v_gene: TRBV18; abundance: NA; d_gene: NA; CDR3nt: TGTGCCAGCTCATCACAAACCAGGGGCCATGGCTACACCTTC; CDR3aa: CASSSQTRGHGYTF
j_gene: TRBJ2-4; v_gene: TRBV19; abundance: NA; d_gene: NA; CDR3nt: TGTGCCAGTAGTATGAGGGGTGCCATTCAGTACTTC; CDR3aa: CASSMRGAIQYF
j_gene: TRBJ2-5; v_gene: TRBV12-3/TRBV12-4; abundance: once; d_gene: NA; CDR3nt: TGTGCCAGCAGAGGGGCGGTAGAGACCCAGTACTTC; CDR3aa: CASRGAVETQYF
j_gene: TRBJ2-1; v_gene: TRBV2; abundance: NA; d_gene: TRBD2; CDR3nt: TGTGCCAGGAGTGGTCGGCTAGCGGGAACCCTCTCCTACAATGAGCAGTTCTTC; CDR3aa: CARSGRLAGTLSYNEQFF
j_gene: TRBJ2-1; v_gene: TRBV5-4; abundance: NA; d_gene: TRBD2; CDR3nt: TGTGCCAGCAGCTTGGATGTAGCGGGATACAATGAGCAGTTCTTC; CDR3aa: CASSLDVAGYNEQFF
j_gene: TRBJ1-4; v_gene: TRBV7-2; abundance: once; d_gene: TRBD1; CDR3nt: TGTGCCAGCAGCTTATCAGGGGGGTCAGGGGAAAAACTGTTTTTT; CDR3aa: CASSLSGGSGEKLFF
j_gene: TRBJ2-3; v_gene: TRBV5-1; abundance: NA; d_gene: NA; CDR3nt: TGCGCCAGCAGCTTCAGCAGGGATACAGATACGCAGTATTTT; CDR3aa: CASSFSRDTDTQYF
j_gene: TRBJ1-2; v_gene: TRBV30; abundance: once; d_gene: TRBD1; CDR3nt: TGTGCCTGGGTAGGGACAGACTATGGCTACACCTTC; CDR3aa: CAWVGTDYGYTF
j_gene: TRBJ2-2; v_gene: TRBV5-4; abundance: NA; d_gene: TRBD1; CDR3nt: TGTGCCAGCAGCTCTACCGGGACAGGGGCGAACACCGGGGAGCTGTTTTTT; CDR3aa: CASSSTGTGANTGELFF
j_gene: TRBJ2-7; v_gene: TRBV11-2; abundance: NA; d_gene: TRBD1; CDR3nt: TGTGCCAGCAGCTCAAATAGACAGGGGCGACGCTACGAGCAGTACTTC; CDR3aa: CASSSNRQGRRYEQYF
j_gene: TRBJ2-5; v_gene: TRBV30; abundance: once; d_gene: TRBD1; CDR3nt: TGTGCCTGGGAAACAGGGGGTGGACGAGAGACCCAGTACTTC; CDR3aa: CAWETGGGRETQYF
j_gene: TRBJ2-1; v_gene: TRBV9; abundance: NA; d_gene: NA; CDR3nt: TGTGCCAGCAGCGTAGGCCCAGGGAGGAATGAGCAGTTCTTC; CDR3aa: CASSVGPGRNEQFF
j_gene: TRBJ2-2; v_gene: TRBV19; abundance: once; d_gene: TRBD2; CDR3nt: TGTGCCAGTAGACCCGACCTAGCGGGGAACACCGGGGAGCTGTTTTTT; CDR3aa: CASRPDLAGNTGELFF
j_gene: TRBJ2-1; v_gene: TRBV19; abundance: NA; d_gene: NA; CDR3nt: TGTGCCAGTAGAGGTGGCAGGGGCGATCTTTCGAACATCCAGCAGTTCTTC; CDR3aa: CASRGGRGDLSNIQQFF
j_gene: TRBJ1-2; v_gene: TRBV12-3/TRBV12-4; abundance: NA; d_gene: TRBD1; CDR3nt: TGTGCCAGCGGGGACAGGGGAGCTAACTATGGCTACACCTTC; CDR3aa: CASGDRGANYGYTF
j_gene: TRBJ2-1; v_gene: TRBV7-9; abundance: NA; d_gene: NA; CDR3nt: TGTGCCAGCAGCTTACCCAGGAGACTAGGGAATGAGCAGTTCTTC; CDR3aa: CASSLPRRLGNEQFF
j_gene: TRBJ2-7; v_gene: TRBV29-1; abundance: NA; d_gene: TRBD2; CDR3nt: TGCAGCGTTGAGCGGGAGATAGGATACGAGCAGTACTTC; CDR3aa: CSVEREIGYEQYF
j_gene: TRBJ2-7; v_gene: TRBV9; abundance: NA; d_gene: TRBD2; CDR3nt: TGTGCCAGCAGTCCGGGGACTAGTTGGGTCCCTCCCTACGAGCAGTACTTC; CDR3aa: CASSPGTSWVPPYEQYF
j_gene: TRBJ2-3; v_gene: TRBV28; abundance: NA; d_gene: NA; CDR3nt: TGTGCCAGCAATTTCTGGAGAGGGGCAGATACGCAGTATTTT; CDR3aa: CASNFWRGADTQYF
j_gene: TRBJ2-7; v_gene: TRBV24-1; abundance: NA; d_gene: NA; CDR3nt: TGTGCCACCAGTGGCGTTGTCAGTGACGAGCAGTACTTC; CDR3aa: CATSGVVSDEQYF
j_gene: TRBJ2-2; v_gene: TRBV28; abundance: NA; d_gene: NA; CDR3nt: TGTGCCAGCAGTTTATTCAGGGGGGGAAACACCGGGGAGCTGTTTTTT; CDR3aa: CASSLFRGGNTGELFF
j_gene: TRBJ1-1; v_gene: TRBV20-1; abundance: NA; d_gene: TRBD1; CDR3nt: TGCAGTGCTAGAGATGGGGATACAGGGGACACTGAAGCTTTCTTT; CDR3aa: CSARDGDTGDTEAFF
j_gene: TRBJ2-7; v_gene: TRBV5-1; abundance: few; d_gene: NA; CDR3nt: TGCGCCAGCAGCTGGGGACAGCCGGCGGGGGAGCAGTACTTC; CDR3aa: CASSWGQPAGEQYF
j_gene: TRBJ1-2; v_gene: TRBV28; abundance: NA; d_gene: NA; CDR3nt: TGTGCCAGCACCCCGGGGGGGGCGGACTATGGCTACACCTTC; CDR3aa: CASTPGGADYGYTF
j_gene: TRBJ1-5; v_gene: TRBV20-1; abundance: NA; d_gene: NA; CDR3nt: TGCAGTGCTAGTGGAGGGGTTGATCAGCCCCAGCATTTT; CDR3aa: CSASGGVDQPQHF